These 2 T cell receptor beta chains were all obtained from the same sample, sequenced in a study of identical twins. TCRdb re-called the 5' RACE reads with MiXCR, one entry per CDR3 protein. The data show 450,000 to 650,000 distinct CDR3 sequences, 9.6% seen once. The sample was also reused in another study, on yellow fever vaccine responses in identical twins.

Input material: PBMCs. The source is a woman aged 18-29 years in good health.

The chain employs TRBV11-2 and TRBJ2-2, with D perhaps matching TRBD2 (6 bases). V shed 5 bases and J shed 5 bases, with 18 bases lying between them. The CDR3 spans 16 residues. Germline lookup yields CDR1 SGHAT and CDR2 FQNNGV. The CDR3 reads CASSPRFSGGTGELFF. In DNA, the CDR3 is TGTGCCAGCAGCCCTAGGTTCAGCGGAGGGACCGGGGAGCTGTTTTTT.

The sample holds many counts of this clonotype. The CDR3 nucleotides read TGTGCCAGCAGTTCCCTAGGTGAAGCTTTCTTT. Its translation: CASSSLGEAFF. The chain uses TRBV12-3 or TRBV12-4 and TRBJ1-1; D ambiguous. Trimming pared 4 bases from V and 7 bases from J, leaving 7 bases between. The CDR3 sequence is 11 residues long.